The present T cell receptor beta chain was sequenced within a study of blood T cell repertoires in COVID-19. TCRdb keeps only in-frame clones here, not all; method: immunoSEQ multiplex PCR. The data show hundreds of thousands of clones, roughly 87% seen once. The CDR3 is made up of 12 amino acids. In germline, CDR1 is MDHEN, CDR2 SYDVKM. V lost 3 bases, J lost 9 bases, and 11 bases lay in between. Material for sequencing was PBMCs or T cells enriched from blood (not recorded which). J is TRBJ1-2 and V is TRBV28; TRBD1 is a possible D gene (6 bases). This clonotype originated in a woman aged 25 to 39 who had recovered from COVID-19. The CDR3 protein is CASSFQGRRYTF. The CDR3 DNA sequence: TGTGCCAGCAGTTTTCAGGGGAGACGCTACACCTTC.